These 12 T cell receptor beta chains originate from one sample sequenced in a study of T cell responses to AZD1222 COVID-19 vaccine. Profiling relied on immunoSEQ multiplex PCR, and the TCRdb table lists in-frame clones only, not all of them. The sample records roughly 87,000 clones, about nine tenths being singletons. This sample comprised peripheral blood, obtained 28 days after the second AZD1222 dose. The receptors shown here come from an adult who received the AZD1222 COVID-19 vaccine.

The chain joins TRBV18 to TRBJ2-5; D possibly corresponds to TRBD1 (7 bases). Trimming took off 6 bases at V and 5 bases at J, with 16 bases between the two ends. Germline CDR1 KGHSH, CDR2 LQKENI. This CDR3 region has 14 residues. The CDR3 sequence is CASSNQGGSETQYF. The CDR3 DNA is TGTGCCAGCTCTAACCAGGGGGGATCCGAGACCCAGTACTTC.

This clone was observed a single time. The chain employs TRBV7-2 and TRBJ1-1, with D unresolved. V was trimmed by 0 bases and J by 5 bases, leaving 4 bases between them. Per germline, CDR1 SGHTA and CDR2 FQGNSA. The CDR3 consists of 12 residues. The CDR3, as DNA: TGTGCCAGCAGCTTAGCCTGGACTGAAGCTTTCTTT. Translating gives CASSLAWTEAFF.

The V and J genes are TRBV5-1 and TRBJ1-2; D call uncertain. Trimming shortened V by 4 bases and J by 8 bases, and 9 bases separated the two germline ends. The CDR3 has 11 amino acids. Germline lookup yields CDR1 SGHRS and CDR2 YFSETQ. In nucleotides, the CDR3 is TGCGCCAGCAGCGGGAGCAGAGGCTACACCTTC. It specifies CASSGSRGYTF.

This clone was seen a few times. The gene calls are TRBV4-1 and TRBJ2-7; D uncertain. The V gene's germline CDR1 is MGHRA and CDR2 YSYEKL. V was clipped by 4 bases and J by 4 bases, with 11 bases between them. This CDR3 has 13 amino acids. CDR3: CASSLHTAYEQYF. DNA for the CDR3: TGCGCCAGCAGCCTCCATACAGCTTACGAGCAGTACTTC.

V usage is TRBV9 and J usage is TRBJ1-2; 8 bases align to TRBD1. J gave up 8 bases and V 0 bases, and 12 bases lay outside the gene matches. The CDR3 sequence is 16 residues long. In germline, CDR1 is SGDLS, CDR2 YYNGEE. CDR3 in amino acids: CASSVDSTGVLRGYTF. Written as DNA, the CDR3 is TGTGCCAGCAGCGTAGATTCGACAGGGGTATTGAGGGGCTACACCTTC.

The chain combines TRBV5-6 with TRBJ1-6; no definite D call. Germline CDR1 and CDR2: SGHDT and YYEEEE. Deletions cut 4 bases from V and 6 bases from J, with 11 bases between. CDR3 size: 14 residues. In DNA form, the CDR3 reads TGTGCCAGCAGCCGCAACCAGGCTAATTCACCCCTCCACTTT. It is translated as CASSRNQANSPLHF.

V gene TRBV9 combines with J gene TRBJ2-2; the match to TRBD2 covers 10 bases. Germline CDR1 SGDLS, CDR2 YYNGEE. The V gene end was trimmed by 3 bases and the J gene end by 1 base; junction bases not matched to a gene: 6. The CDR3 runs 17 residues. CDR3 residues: CASSALAGDLNTGELFF. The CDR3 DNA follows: TGTGCCAGCAGCGCTCTAGCGGGGGATTTGAACACCGGGGAGCTGTTTTTT.

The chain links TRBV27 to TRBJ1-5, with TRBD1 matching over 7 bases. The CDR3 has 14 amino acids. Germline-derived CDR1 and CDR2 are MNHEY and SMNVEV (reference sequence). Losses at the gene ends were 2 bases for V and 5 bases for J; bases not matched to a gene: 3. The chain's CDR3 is CASSLTGDHQPQHF. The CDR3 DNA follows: TGTGCCAGCAGTTTAACAGGGGACCATCAGCCCCAGCATTTT.

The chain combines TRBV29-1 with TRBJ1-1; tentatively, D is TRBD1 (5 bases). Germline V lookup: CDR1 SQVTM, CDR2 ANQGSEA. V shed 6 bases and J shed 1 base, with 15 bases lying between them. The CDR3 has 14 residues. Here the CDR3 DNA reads TGCAGCGTATATCAGGGACCGCAGAACACTGAAGCTTTCTTT. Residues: CSVYQGPQNTEAFF.

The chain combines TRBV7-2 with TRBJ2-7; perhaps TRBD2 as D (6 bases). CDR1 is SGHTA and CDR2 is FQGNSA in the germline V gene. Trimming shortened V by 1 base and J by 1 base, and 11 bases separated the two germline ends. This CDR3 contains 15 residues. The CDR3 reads CASSLGGTWSYEQYF. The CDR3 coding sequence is TGTGCCAGCAGCTTAGGCGGGACCTGGTCCTACGAGCAGTACTTC.

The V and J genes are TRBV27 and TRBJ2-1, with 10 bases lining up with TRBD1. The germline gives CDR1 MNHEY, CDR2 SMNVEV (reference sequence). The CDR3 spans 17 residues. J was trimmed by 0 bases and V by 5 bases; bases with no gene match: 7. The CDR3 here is CASSTLTGGASYNEQFF. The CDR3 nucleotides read TGTGCCAGCAGTACATTGACAGGGGGCGCCTCCTACAATGAGCAGTTCTTC.

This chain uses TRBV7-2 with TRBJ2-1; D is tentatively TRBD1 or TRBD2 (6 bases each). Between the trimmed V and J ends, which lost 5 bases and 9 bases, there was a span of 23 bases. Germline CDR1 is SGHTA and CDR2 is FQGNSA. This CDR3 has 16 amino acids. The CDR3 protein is CASSPRGVSGFGEQFF. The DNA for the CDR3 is TGTGCCAGCAGCCCTAGGGGGGTCTCGGGTTTTGGTGAGCAGTTCTTC.